This T cell receptor (beta chain) was sequenced in a study of blood T cell repertoires in COVID-19. The overall study: The United States, Italy and Spain supplied acute and convalescent COVID-19 samples. T cells, B-cell-depleted T cells, or PBMCs provided the cDNA or gDNA that served as material.

The authors' processing: Amplification of reference gene primers provided the estimated nucleated cell counts. Profiling relied on immunoSEQ multiplex PCR, and the TCRdb table lists in-frame clones only, not all of them. The V and J calls and clone size are taken from that table; D and trimming were inferred from the DNA. Among 95,000 to 150,000 clones, around 91% were seen once, and the ten largest hold about 4%. The Seattle patients joined while their infection was active and were tracked longitudinally afterward. The TCR sequence derives from a woman aged 55-75 years with COVID-19, enrolled during active disease. Sequencing input: peripheral blood.

The CDR3 sequence is CASNGQQGDEKLFF. As DNA, the CDR3 is TGTGCCAGCAACGGACAGCAGGGGGACGAAAAACTGTTTTTT. The V gene is TRBV6-6, the J gene TRBJ1-4; 7 positions agree with TRBD1. This CDR3 comprises 14 residues. The V segment lost 7 bases and the J segment 8 bases; nucleotides outside the gene matches: 10. Germline V lookup: CDR1 MNHNY, CDR2 SVGAGI (reference sequence).